This TCR beta chain derives from a study of Ad26.COV2.S vaccination and SARS-CoV-2 variants. Study context: Trial arm assignment for the donor was COV1001 Ad26.COV2.S. Intramuscularly, Ad26.COV2.S was given either once or twice, 56 days apart. Study findings and constraints: Responses of spike-specific T cells (both CD8+ and CD4+) reportedly showed substantial breadth after vaccination. Vaccine and placebo recipients had similar non-spike TCR breadth.

As regards this clone: Its antigen is unidentified.

The V gene's germline CDR1 is LGHNA and CDR2 YNFKEQ. CDR3 length equals 16 residues. After removal of 3 bases from V and 6 bases from J, the junction contained 8 bases not matched to a gene. Here immunoSEQ multiplex PCR was the method, and the copy in TCRdb shows in-frame clones only, minus some. This table holds approximately 300,000 clones, approximately 86% found once. Treatment given: roughly 19 received Ad26.COV2.S at low or high dose, single or two shots; five or six received placebo; per-sample allocation not given. Each sample was drawn 63 days after the first injection (of vaccine or placebo).

The clonotype originates from a person aged 18-65 years who received the Ad26.COV2.S COVID-19 vaccine or a placebo. The V call is TRBV4-2, the J call TRBJ1-6; TRBD1 matches 7 bases. Sample: peripheral blood, taken in a trial of Ad26.COV2.S vaccine versus placebo. CDR3 sequence: CASSHADRAGNSPLHF. The CDR3 coding sequence is TGTGCCAGCAGCCATGCCGACAGGGCAGGTAATTCACCCCTCCACTTT.